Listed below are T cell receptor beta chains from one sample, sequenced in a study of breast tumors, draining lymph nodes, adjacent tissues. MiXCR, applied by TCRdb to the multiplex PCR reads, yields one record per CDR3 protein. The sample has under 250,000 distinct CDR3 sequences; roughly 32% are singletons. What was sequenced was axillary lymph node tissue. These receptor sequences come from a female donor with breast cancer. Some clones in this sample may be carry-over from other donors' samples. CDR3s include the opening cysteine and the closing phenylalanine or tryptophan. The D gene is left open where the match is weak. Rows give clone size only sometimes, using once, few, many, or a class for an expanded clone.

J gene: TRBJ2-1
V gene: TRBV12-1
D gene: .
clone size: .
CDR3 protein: CASSFASGSYNEQFF
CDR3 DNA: .

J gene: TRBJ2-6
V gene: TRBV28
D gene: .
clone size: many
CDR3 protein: CASSRLNSGANVLTF
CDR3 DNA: TGTGCCAGCAGTCGCTTAAACTCTGGGGCCAACGTCCTGACTTTC

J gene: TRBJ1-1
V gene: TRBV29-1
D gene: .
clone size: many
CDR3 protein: CSVEARENTEAFF
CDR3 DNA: TGCAGCGTTGAAGCACGAGAGAACACTGAAGCTTTCTTT

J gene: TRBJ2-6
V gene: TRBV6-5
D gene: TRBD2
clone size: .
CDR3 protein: CASSYSSGRANVLTF
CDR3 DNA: TGTGCCAGCAGTTACTCGAGCGGGAGGGCCAACGTCCTGACTTTC

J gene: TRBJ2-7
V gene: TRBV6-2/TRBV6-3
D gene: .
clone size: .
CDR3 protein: CASMHNPAFTRYEQYF
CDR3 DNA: TGTGCCAGCATGCACAATCCTGCTTTCACGCGATACGAGCAGTACTTC

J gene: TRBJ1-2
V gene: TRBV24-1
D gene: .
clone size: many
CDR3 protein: CATSDLTSGYTF
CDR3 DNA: TGTGCCACCAGTGATTTAACCAGCGGCTACACCTTC

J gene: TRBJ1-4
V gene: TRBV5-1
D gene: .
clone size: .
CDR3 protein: CASSLEALSGEKLFF
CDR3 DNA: TGCGCCAGCAGCTTGGAAGCCCTTTCGGGGGAAAAACTGTTTTTT

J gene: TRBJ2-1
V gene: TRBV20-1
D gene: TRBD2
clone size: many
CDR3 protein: CSARARLAGLGYNEQFF
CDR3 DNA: TGCAGTGCTAGAGCGCGTCTAGCGGGATTGGGTTACAATGAGCAGTTCTTC

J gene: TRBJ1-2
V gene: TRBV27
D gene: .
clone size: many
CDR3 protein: CASSLRGGGYGYTF
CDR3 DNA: TGTGCCAGCAGCTTGCGGGGAGGCGGGTATGGCTACACCTTC

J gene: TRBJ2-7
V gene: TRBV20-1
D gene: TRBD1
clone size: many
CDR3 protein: CSGLQGGLYEQYF
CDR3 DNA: TGCAGTGGCCTGCAAGGGGGCCTCTACGAGCAGTACTTC

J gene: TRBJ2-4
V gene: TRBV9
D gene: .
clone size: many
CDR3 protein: CASSVSGIGAKNIQYF
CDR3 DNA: TGTGCCAGCAGCGTATCTGGAATTGGAGCCAAAAACATTCAGTACTTC

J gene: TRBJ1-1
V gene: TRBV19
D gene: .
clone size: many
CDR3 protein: CAKRTAKQNTEAFF
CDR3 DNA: TGTGCCAAAAGGACCGCAAAGCAGAACACTGAAGCTTTCTTT

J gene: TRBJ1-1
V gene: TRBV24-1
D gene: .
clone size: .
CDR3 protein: CATRDSSALNTEAFF
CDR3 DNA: TGTGCCACCAGGGACAGCTCTGCCTTGAACACTGAAGCTTTCTTT

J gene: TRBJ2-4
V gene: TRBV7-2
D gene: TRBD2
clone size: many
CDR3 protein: CASSPQGLASGENIQYF
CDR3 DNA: TGTGCCAGCAGCCCTCAAGGACTAGCATCGGGGGAAAACATTCAGTACTTC

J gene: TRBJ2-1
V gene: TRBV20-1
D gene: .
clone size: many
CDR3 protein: CSARDGIRLDNEQFF
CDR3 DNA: TGCAGTGCTAGAGATGGGATAAGGTTGGACAATGAGCAGTTCTTC

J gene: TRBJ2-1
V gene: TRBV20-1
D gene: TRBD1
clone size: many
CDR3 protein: CSARDPGTGSDDEQFF
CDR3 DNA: TGCAGTGCTAGAGATCCCGGGACAGGGTCTGACGATGAGCAGTTCTTC

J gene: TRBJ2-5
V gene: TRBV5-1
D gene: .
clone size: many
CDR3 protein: CASSHASRQETQYF
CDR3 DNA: TGCGCCAGCTCCCACGCGAGTCGGCAAGAGACCCAGTACTTC

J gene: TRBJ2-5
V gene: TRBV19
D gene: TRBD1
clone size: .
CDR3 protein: CASSMGQGAQTQYF
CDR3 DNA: TGTGCCAGTAGTATGGGACAGGGCGCACAGACCCAGTACTTC

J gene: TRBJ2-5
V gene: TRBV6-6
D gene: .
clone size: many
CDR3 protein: CACTRNEETQYF
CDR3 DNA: TGTGCGTGTACCAGGAATGAAGAGACCCAGTACTTC

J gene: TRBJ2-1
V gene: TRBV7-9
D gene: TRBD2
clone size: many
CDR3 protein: CASSLVSGGGINEQFF
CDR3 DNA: TGTGCCAGCAGCTTAGTCTCGGGAGGGGGGATCAATGAGCAGTTCTTC

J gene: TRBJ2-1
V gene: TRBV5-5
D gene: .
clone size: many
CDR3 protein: CASSYPGGGVRNEQFF
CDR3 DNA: TGTGCCAGCAGCTACCCGGGAGGGGGCGTAAGAAATGAGCAGTTCTTC

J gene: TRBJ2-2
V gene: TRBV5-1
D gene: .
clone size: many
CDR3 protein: CASSSSTNVGGELFF
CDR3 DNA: TGCGCCAGCAGCTCCTCAACTAATGTAGGCGGGGAGCTGTTTTTT

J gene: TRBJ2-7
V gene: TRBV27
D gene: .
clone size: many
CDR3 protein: CASSFWDRPYEQYF
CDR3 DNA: TGTGCCAGCAGTTTCTGGGACCGCCCCTACGAGCAGTACTTC

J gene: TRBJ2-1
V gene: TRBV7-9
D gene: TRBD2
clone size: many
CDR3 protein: CASSLGSSGSRDNEQFF
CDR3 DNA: TGTGCCAGCAGCTTAGGCTCTAGCGGGAGTAGAGACAATGAGCAGTTCTTC

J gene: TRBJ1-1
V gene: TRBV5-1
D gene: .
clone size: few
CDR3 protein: CASSLTSLGDTEAFF
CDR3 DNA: TGCGCCAGCAGCTTGACCTCATTAGGGGACACTGAAGCTTTCTTT